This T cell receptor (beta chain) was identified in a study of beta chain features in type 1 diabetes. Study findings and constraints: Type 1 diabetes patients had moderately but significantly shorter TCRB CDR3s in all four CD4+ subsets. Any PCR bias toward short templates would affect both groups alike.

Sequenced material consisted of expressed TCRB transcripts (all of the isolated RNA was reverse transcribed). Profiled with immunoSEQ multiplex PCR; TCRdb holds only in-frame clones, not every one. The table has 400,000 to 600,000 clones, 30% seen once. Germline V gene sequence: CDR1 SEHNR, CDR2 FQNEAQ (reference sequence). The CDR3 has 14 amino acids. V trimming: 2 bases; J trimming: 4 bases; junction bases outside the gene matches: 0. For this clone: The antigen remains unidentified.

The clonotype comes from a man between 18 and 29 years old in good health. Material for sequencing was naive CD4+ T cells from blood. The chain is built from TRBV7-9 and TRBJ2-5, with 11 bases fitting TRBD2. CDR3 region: CASSLLAGGETQYF. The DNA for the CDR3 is TGTGCCAGCAGCTTACTAGCGGGAGGAGAGACCCAGTACTTC.